The T cell receptor (beta chain) described here comes from a study of blood T cell repertoires in COVID-19. Study-wide context: From the United States, Italy and Spain came samples of acute and convalescent COVID-19. Sources were T cells, B-cell-depleted T cells, or PBMCs; the material itself was cDNA or gDNA.

CDR1 is SGDLS, CDR2 YYNGEE, per germline. Deletions cut 4 bases from V and 1 base from J, with 14 bases between. There are 15 residues in the CDR3. During active infection, Seattle patients enrolled and were then monitored through disease. In the original processing: Reference gene primer amplification in the assay estimated nucleated cell counts. Some clones are missing from TCRdb's copy, which holds only in-frame ones; the method was immunoSEQ multiplex PCR. For V, J and clone size, that table is used; D and trimming come from the DNA. The sample contains fewer than 250,000 clones, over 75% of which appear only once.

The chain has TRBV9 and TRBJ2-5, with D possibly TRBD2 on 5 matching bases. This TCR was recovered from a man between 50 and 59 years old with COVID-19, enrolled during active disease. Sequencing used peripheral blood. The CDR3 DNA sequence: TGTGCCAGCAGCAAAAGGACTGATCCCCAAGAGACCCAGTACTTC. This gives the protein CASSKRTDPQETQYF.